This T cell receptor beta chain came from a study of blood T cells in healthy people across ages. In this sample, this clonotype turned up many times. Primed by a sample-barcoded 5' primer and a J-beta primer mix, a second PCR proceeded for 7 to 11 cycles. TCRdb used MiXCR to reprocess the 5' RACE reads, holding one entry per CDR3 protein. The data contain fewer than 650,000 distinct CDR3 sequences, 25% to 35% of them seen just once; the ten biggest clones take up over 3.5%. The CDR3 sequence is 11 residues long. The V gene's germline CDR1 is MNHEY and CDR2 SVGAGI. Deletions cut 2 bases from V and 6 bases from J, with 3 bases between. The data were also submitted as part of a second study, on T cells of mothers and their children. That work contributes: It was through the M1S primer of the second PCR that sample barcodes and 2-4 random nucleotides were added.

The chain uses TRBV6-5 and TRBJ2-3, with unresolved D. The sequencing input was blood. This TCR derives from a boy between 2 and 10 years old in good health. CDR3 sequence reads: CASSYVDTQYF. The CDR3 DNA reads as TGTGCCAGCAGTTACGTGGATACGCAGTATTTT.